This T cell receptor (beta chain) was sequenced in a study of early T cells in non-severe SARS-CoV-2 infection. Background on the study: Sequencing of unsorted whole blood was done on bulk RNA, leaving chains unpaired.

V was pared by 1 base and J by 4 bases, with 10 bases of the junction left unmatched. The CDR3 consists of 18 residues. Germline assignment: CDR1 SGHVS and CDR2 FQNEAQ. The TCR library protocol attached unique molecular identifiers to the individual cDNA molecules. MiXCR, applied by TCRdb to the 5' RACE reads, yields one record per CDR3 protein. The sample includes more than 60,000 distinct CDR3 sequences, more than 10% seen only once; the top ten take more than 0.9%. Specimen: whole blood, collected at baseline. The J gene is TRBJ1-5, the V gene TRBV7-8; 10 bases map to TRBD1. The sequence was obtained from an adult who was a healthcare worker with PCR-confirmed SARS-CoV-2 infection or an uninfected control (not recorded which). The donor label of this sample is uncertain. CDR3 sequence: CASSLVTTGGFRNQPQHF. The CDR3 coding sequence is TGTGCCAGCAGCTTAGTTACGACAGGGGGCTTTCGGAATCAGCCCCAGCATTTT.